This record looks at one TCR beta chain sequence and its context. Its antigen remains unknown. Sequenced by immunoSEQ multiplex PCR; TCRdb stores in-frame clones only, minus some. The data contain 110,000 or so clones, 85% to 90% of them singletons. Germline-derived CDR1 and CDR2 are MDHEN and SYDVKM. The CDR3 contains 15 residues. With 6 bases clipped from V and 3 bases from J, the junction kept 10 bases outside the gene matches. This sample is drawn from a study of a mutant IDH1 vaccine in newly diagnosed glioma. Across the whole study: Once 4-6 weeks had passed after radiotherapy alone, vaccination started, or it started with temozolomide cycles. Patients' prior therapy spanned radiotherapy, temozolomide, or both; most underwent both.

Described time point: week 11, during vaccination. With topical imiquimod, each dose of the vaccine consisted of 300 ug of mutant IDH1 20-mer peptide. The sequenced sample was PBMCs, obtained from a glioma patient whose treatment included an IDH1 peptide vaccine. The chain couples TRBV28 to TRBJ1-1; 7 bases agree with TRBD1. This clonotype was sampled from a woman in her forties or fifties with glioma. The CDR3 is CASSPNRGTDTEAFF. The CDR3 nucleotides are TGTGCCAGCAGCCCTAACAGGGGAACGGACACTGAAGCTTTCTTT. The full variable domain, in which reference TRBV28 and TRBJ1-1 provide the parts outside the CDR3, is DVKVTQSSRYLVKRTGEKVFLECVQDMDHENMFWYRQDPGLGLRLIYFSYDVKMKEKGDIPEGYSVSREKKERFSLILESASTNQTSMYLCASSPNRGTDTEAFFGQGTRLTVV.